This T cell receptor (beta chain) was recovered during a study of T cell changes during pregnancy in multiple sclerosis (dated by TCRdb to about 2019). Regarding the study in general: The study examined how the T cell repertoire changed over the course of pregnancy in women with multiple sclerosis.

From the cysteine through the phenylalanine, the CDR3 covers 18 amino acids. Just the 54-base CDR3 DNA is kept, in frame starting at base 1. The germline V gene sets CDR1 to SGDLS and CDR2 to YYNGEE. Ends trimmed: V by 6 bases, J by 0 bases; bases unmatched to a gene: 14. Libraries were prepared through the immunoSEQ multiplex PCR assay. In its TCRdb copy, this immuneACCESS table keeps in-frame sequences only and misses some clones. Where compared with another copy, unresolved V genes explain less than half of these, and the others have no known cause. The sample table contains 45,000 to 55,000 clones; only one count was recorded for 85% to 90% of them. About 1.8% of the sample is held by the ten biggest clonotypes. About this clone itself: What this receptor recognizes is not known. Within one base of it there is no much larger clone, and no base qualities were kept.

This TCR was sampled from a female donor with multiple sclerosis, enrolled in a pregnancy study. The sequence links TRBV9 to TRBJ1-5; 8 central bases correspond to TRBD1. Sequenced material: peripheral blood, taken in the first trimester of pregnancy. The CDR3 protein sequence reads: CASTPPGQGECSNQPQHF. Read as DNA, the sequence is TGTGCCAGCACACCCCCCGGACAGGGAGAGTGTAGCAATCAGCCCCAGCATTTT.